The present T cell receptor (beta chain) was sequenced within a study of blood T cell repertoires in COVID-19. Generated by immunoSEQ multiplex PCR, the TCRdb table keeps only in-frame clones and is missing some. Here the sample spans 90,000 or so clones, roughly 87% being singletons. The CDR3 covers 17 residues. Trimming cost V 6 bases and J 0 bases; bases outside gene matches: 3. Germline-derived CDR1 and CDR2 are MDHEN and SYDVKM. The sequenced sample was peripheral blood. The TCR sequence derives from a man aged 55 to 69 with acute or convalescent COVID-19. The chain carries TRBV28 and TRBJ2-3; 16 bases fit TRBD2. The CDR3 loop is CASRGTSGRVSTDTQYF. For the CDR3, the DNA is TGTGCCAGCAGGGGGACTAGCGGGAGGGTTAGCACAGATACGCAGTATTTT. Full variable domain (remainder filled in from reference TRBV28 and TRBJ2-3): DVKVTQSSRYLVKRTGEKVFLECVQDMDHENMFWYRQDPGLGLRLIYFSYDVKMKEKGDIPEGYSVSREKKERFSLILESASTNQTSMYLCASRGTSGRVSTDTQYFGPGTRLTVL.